The 20 T cell receptor beta chains given below trace back to one sample, sequenced in a study of cytomegalovirus exposure and HLA in healthy donors. PCR used 60 Vbeta primers and 13 Jbeta primers. Profiling relied on immunoSEQ multiplex PCR, and the TCRdb table lists in-frame clones only, not all of them. The data hold 140,000 or so clones, with around 73% observed a single time. The specimen was PBMCs. These receptors were collected from a female donor in good health and CMV-seronegative.

V gene TRBV21-1 combines with J gene TRBJ2-3; TRBD1, the table's D call, was not compared with the DNA. TRBV21-1 has pseudogene status. This CDR3 comprises 13 residues. This CDR3 reads CASSITGLDTQYF. In DNA form, the CDR3 reads TGTGCCAGCAGCATCACAGGGTTGGATACGCAGTATTTT.

The chain employs TRBV28 and TRBJ2-7; D might be TRBD2 (5 bases). CDR1 is MDHEN, CDR2 SYDVKM, per germline. The CDR3 length is 15 residues. V was clipped by 7 bases and J by 3 bases, with 19 bases between them. CDR3 coding DNA: TGTGCCAGCACCAAACCCCTGGGAGCGTACTACGAGCAGTACTTC. This sequence encodes CASTKPLGAYYEQYF.

The chain is built from TRBV18 and TRBJ1-2, with TRBD1 matching 7 bases. This CDR3 has 15 amino acids. J was trimmed by 3 bases and V by 3 bases; bases with no gene match: 7. Germline loops: CDR1 KGHSH, CDR2 LQKENI. The CDR3 is CASSPATGTDYGYTF. Here the CDR3 DNA reads TGTGCCAGCTCACCTGCGACCGGGACAGACTATGGCTACACCTTC. The full variable domain, with the rest looked up from reference TRBV18 and TRBJ1-2, is NAGVMQNPRHLVRRRGQEARLRCSPMKGHSHVYWYRQLPEEGLKFMVYLQKENIIDESGMPKERFSAEFPKEGPSILRIQQVVRGDSAAYFCASSPATGTDYGYTFGSGTRLTVV.

The CDR3 DNA sequence: TGTGCCAGCAGCTTTATAGCTGCTTCCTCCTACGAGCAGTACTTC. Translating it yields CASSFIAASSYEQYF. The chain employs TRBV5-4 and TRBJ2-5; D is ambiguous. The closer fit of TRBJ2-7 to the DNA end suggests the J call may be wrong. The CDR3 covers 15 residues. Germline CDR1 reads SGHNT; CDR2 reads YYREEE (reference sequence).

This chain connects TRBV10-2 to TRBJ2-7; TRBD1 might be the D (6 bases). Trimming removed 2 bases from V and 0 bases from J, with 14 bases in between. Germline CDR1 WSHSY, CDR2 SAAADI. The CDR3 runs to 16 residues. CDR3 sequence: CASSEQGWGSSYEQYF. The CDR3 DNA follows: TGCGCCAGCAGTGAGCAGGGGTGGGGTAGCTCCTACGAGCAGTACTTC.

The V and J genes are TRBV4-3 and TRBJ2-1; 7 nucleotides agree with TRBD2. CDR1 is LGHNA, CDR2 YSLEER, per germline. Unmatched junction bases numbered 7, after V lost 5 bases and J lost 0 bases. This CDR3 contains 16 residues. The CDR3 DNA reads as TGCGCCAGCAGCACCGGACTAGGGGCCTCCTACAATGAGCAGTTCTTC. It specifies CASSTGLGASYNEQFF.

This rearrangement joins TRBV19 to TRBJ2-1; D possibly corresponds to TRBD1 (5 bases). With 2 bases removed from V and 5 bases from J, the gap between germline ends came to 10 bases. Germline V gene data show CDR1 as LNHDA and CDR2 as SQIVND (reference sequence). The CDR3 totals 14 residues. CDR3 coding DNA: TGTGCCAGTAGTATACAGGGTAATAACAATGAGCAGTTCTTC. Translated, it gives CASSIQGNNNEQFF. Full variable domain (rest looked up from reference TRBV19 and TRBJ2-1): DGGITQSPKYLFRKEGQNVTLSCEQNLNHDAMYWYRQDPGQGLRLIYYSQIVNDFQKGDIAEGYSVSREKKESFPLTVTSAQKNPTAFYLCASSIQGNNNEQFFGPGTRLTVL.

The chain has TRBV7-2 and TRBJ2-7, with TRBD1 matching over 9 bases. Germline CDR1 SGHTA, CDR2 FQGNSA. CDR3 length: 14 residues. After removal of 5 bases from V and 6 bases from J, the junction contained 8 bases not matched to a gene. CDR3 bases: TGTGCCAGCAGCGAGGGGGACAGGGCCTCCGAGCAGTACTTC. Encoded protein: CASSEGDRASEQYF. Drawing the rest from reference TRBV7-2 and TRBJ2-7, the complete variable domain is GAGVSQSPSNKVTEKGKDVELRCDPISGHTALYWYRQSLGQGLEFLIYFQGNSAPDKSGLPSDRFSAERTGGSVSTLTIQRTQQEDSAVYLCASSEGDRASEQYFGPGTRLTVT.

The J gene is TRBJ2-7, the V gene TRBV9, with 16 bases matching TRBD2. V shed 4 bases, J shed 5 bases, and the junction held 12 bases outside the gene matches. This CDR3 is built from 18 residues. Germline loops: CDR1 SGDLS, CDR2 YYNGEE. CDR3 in amino acids: CASSSSLGLAGGPNEQYF. In DNA, the CDR3 is TGTGCCAGCAGCTCGAGCCTGGGACTAGCGGGAGGGCCTAACGAGCAGTACTTC.

Ten or more counts support this clone. The rearrangement joins TRBV7-8 to TRBJ2-1; 15 positions agree with TRBD2. CDR1 is SGHVS, CDR2 FQNEAQ, per germline. V shed 5 bases, J shed 9 bases, and the junction held 5 bases outside the gene matches. CDR3 size: 15 residues. The DNA of the CDR3 is TGTGCCAGCAGCCCAAGGGGACTAGCGGGAGGTGAGCAGTTCTTC. Amino acid sequence: CASSPRGLAGGEQFF. Full variable domain (remainder filled in from reference TRBV7-8 and TRBJ2-1): GAGVSQSPRYKVAKRGQDVALRCDPISGHVSLFWYQQALGQGPEFLTYFQNEAQLDKSGLPSDRFFAERPEGSVSTLKIQRTQQEDSAVYLCASSPRGLAGGEQFFGPGTRLTVL.

A few counts support this clone. This chain uses TRBV28 with TRBJ1-1, with D hard to call. CDR3 length: 14 amino acids. V lost 3 bases, J lost 1 base, and 9 bases lay in between. Looked up from germline, CDR1 is MDHEN and CDR2 is SYDVKM. Written as DNA, the CDR3 is TGTGCCAGCAGTTTCAACGGAGGGAACACTGAAGCTTTCTTT. It yields the protein CASSFNGGNTEAFF. The full variable domain, rest sourced from reference TRBV28 and TRBJ1-1, is DVKVTQSSRYLVKRTGEKVFLECVQDMDHENMFWYRQDPGLGLRLIYFSYDVKMKEKGDIPEGYSVSREKKERFSLILESASTNQTSMYLCASSFNGGNTEAFFGQGTRLTVV.

The CDR3 nucleotides read TGTGCCAGCAGCCCGCAGGTACAGGGGGAGACCCAGTACTTC. This sequence encodes CASSPQVQGETQYF. The chain uses TRBV7-3 and TRBJ2-5; 7 nucleotides match TRBD1. Germline CDR1 and CDR2: SGHTA and FQGTGA. This CDR3 comprises 14 residues. The V segment lost 5 bases and the J segment 5 bases; nucleotides outside the gene matches: 8.

This CDR3 reads CASSLLPGQGTYEQYF. DNA for the CDR3: TGCGCCAGCAGCTTATTACCGGGACAGGGTACATACGAGCAGTACTTC. This rearrangement joins TRBV5-1 to TRBJ2-7; 9 bases line up with TRBD1. Trimming at V came to 2 bases and at J to 4 bases, leaving 10 bases not matched to a gene. The length of the CDR3 is 16 residues. Germline-derived CDR1 and CDR2 are SGHRS and YFSETQ.

The chain has TRBV27 and TRBJ1-5, with TRBD1 matching over 7 bases. CDR3 length: 14 amino acids. The junction had 5 bases not matched to a gene; V was cut back by 5 bases and J by 4 bases. CDR1 and CDR2 from the germline V gene are MNHEY and SMNVEV (reference sequence). For the CDR3, the DNA is TGTGCCAGCAGTCTCGGACAGGAGAATCAGCCCCAGCATTTT. This sequence encodes CASSLGQENQPQHF.

The rearrangement uses TRBV10-1 and TRBJ2-1; possibly TRBD2 for D (5 bases). The CDR3 runs 14 residues. CDR1 and CDR2 from the germline V gene are WNHNN and SYGVQD (reference sequence). V was cut by 4 bases and J by 3 bases, with 10 bases left in between. The CDR3 loop is CASSGTGNYNEQFF. DNA of the CDR3: TGCGCCAGCAGTGGGACTGGTAACTACAATGAGCAGTTCTTC.

The chain combines TRBV27 with TRBJ1-5; D call uncertain. The CDR3 runs 14 residues. CDR1 is MNHEY and CDR2 is SMNVEV in the germline V gene (reference sequence). With 3 bases removed from V and 2 bases from J, the gap between germline ends came to 8 bases. The CDR3 DNA reads TGTGCCAGCAGTTTTAGTTTTCGCAATCAGCCCCAGCATTTT. It is translated as CASSFSFRNQPQHF.

The chain carries TRBV19 and TRBJ2-2; 10 nucleotides align to TRBD2. Germline CDR1 is LNHDA and CDR2 is SQIVND (reference sequence). J lost 2 bases, V lost 2 bases, and 8 bases had no gene match. The CDR3 sequence is 18 residues long. The CDR3 bases are TGTGCCAGTAGTATATCTAGCGGGAGTCTTAGTAACACCGGGGAGCTGTTTTTT. Its translation is CASSISSGSLSNTGELFF.

This clone was found a few times. The chain combines TRBV28 with TRBJ1-4, with unresolved D. This CDR3 spans 16 amino acids. V lost 1 base and J lost 6, with 15 bases in between. Germline lookup yields CDR1 MDHEN and CDR2 SYDVKM. The DNA for the CDR3 is TGTGCCAGCAGTTTATTTGTACGAGGAGTTGATGAAAAACTGTTTTTT. Amino acid sequence: CASSLFVRGVDEKLFF.

This chain links TRBV28 with TRBJ1-1; TRBD1 might be the D (6 bases). This CDR3 comprises 15 residues. The V and J ends lost 5 bases and 4 bases respectively, with 17 bases between them. Per germline, CDR1 MDHEN and CDR2 SYDVKM. CDR3 residues: CASSGGGRLTTEAFF. In DNA form, the CDR3 reads TGTGCCAGCAGTGGGGGGGGGCGGTTGACCACTGAAGCTTTCTTT.

The chain carries TRBV5-1 and TRBJ1-1; perhaps TRBD1 as D (6 bases). Germline values: CDR1 SGHRS, CDR2 YFSETQ. There are 17 residues in the CDR3. Between the trimmed V and J ends, which lost 0 bases and 4 bases, there was a span of 19 bases. This CDR3 reads CASSLEVARTALTEAFF. The CDR3 DNA reads as TGCGCCAGCAGCTTGGAAGTAGCTCGGACAGCACTCACTGAAGCTTTCTTT. Drawing the rest from reference TRBV5-1 and TRBJ1-1, the complete variable domain is KAGVTQTPRYLIKTRGQQVTLSCSPISGHRSVSWYQQTPGQGLQFLFEYFSETQRNKGNFPGRFSGRQFSNSRSEMNVSTLELGDSALYLCASSLEVARTALTEAFFGQGTRLTVV.